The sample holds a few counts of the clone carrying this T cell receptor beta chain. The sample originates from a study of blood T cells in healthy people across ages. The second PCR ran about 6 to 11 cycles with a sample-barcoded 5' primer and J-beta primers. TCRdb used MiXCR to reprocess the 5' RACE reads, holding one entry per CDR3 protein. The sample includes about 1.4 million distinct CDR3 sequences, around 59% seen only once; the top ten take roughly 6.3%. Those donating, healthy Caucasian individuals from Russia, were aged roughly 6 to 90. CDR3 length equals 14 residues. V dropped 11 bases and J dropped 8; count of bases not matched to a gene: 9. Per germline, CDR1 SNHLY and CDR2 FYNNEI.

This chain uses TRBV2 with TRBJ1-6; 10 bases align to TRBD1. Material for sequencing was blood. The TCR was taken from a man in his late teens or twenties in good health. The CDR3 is CARRQGAMDSPLHF. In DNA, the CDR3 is TGTGCCCGAAGACAGGGGGCGATGGATTCACCCCTCCACTTT.